This T cell receptor (beta chain) was sequenced in a study of T cells expressing NK-cell markers. Background on the study: Serological testing identified most of the eight sequenced donors as HCMV-seropositive and one as seronegative.

TCRdb re-called the 5' RACE reads and shows each CDR3 protein once, DNA omitted. The sample has some 460,000 distinct CDR3 sequences; the top ten hold around 1.4%. The germline V gene has CDR1 LGHDT and CDR2 YNNKEL (reference sequence). This CDR3 region has 17 residues. The clonotype originates from a woman between 45 and 65 years old in good health. Sequencing used blood T cells: a sorted CD56 or NKG2C T cell subset, CD4+ or CD8+ T cells, or bulk PBMC T cells (not recorded which). The genes are TRBV3-1 and TRBJ2-7; TCRdb indicates TRBD2, and absent DNA this call remains unverified. This CDR3 is CASSHEPSGRNSYEQYF.